This T cell receptor (beta chain) was recovered during a study of CD8 T cells in Susac syndrome. The V gene's germline CDR1 is LGHDT and CDR2 YNNKEL (reference sequence). The germline V and J ends were trimmed by 1 base and 0 bases, with 13 bases remaining between them. The CDR3 sequence is 16 residues long. Reverse transcription used about 0.45 to 1 ug RNA and random hexamers. TCRdb called the immunoSEQ multiplex PCR reads again in MiXCR, with one record for every CDR3 protein. This table has 250,000 or so distinct CDR3 sequences, 80% to 95% appearing once. The V gene is TRBV3-1, the J gene TRBJ2-7; D perhaps matches TRBD2 (6 bases). The sequencing sample was made of CD4+ T cells from PBMCs. This clonotype was obtained from a human donor with multiple sclerosis. CDR3 DNA: TGTGCCAGCAGCCAAGGTCGATGGGGGGACTCCTACGAGCAGTACTTC. Protein product: CASSQGRWGDSYEQYF.